This entry describes one T cell receptor beta chain. Using immunoSEQ multiplex PCR, the repertoire was profiled, and TCRdb retains in-frame clones only, with some absent. This sample carries approximately 160,000 clones, roughly 83% of them seen once, and the ten largest clones take 8% to 9.5%. The data belong to a study of blood T cell repertoires in COVID-19. The CDR3 has 16 amino acids. The ends lost 3 bases at V and 1 base at J; junction bases unmatched: 5. Germline V CDR1 and CDR2: SEHNR, FQNEAQ (reference sequence). The sequenced sample was peripheral blood. This TCR came from a woman older than 75 with active or convalescent COVID-19. This rearrangement joins TRBV7-9 to TRBJ1-4, with 7 bases that match TRBD1. CDR3 loop: CASSFLPGGTNEKLFF. CDR3 coding DNA: TGTGCCAGCAGCTTCCTACCAGGGGGAACTAATGAAAAACTGTTTTTT.